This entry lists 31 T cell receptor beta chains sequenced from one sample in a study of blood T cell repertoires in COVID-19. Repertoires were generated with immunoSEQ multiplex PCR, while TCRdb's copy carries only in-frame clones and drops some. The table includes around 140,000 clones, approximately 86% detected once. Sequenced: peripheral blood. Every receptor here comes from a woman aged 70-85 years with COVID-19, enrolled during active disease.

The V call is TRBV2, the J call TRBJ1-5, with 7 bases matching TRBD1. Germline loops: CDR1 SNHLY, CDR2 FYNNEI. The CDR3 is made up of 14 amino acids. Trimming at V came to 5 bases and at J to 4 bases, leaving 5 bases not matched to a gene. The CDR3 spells CASSLEQGNQPQHF. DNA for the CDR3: TGTGCCAGCAGTCTAGAACAGGGGAATCAGCCCCAGCATTTT. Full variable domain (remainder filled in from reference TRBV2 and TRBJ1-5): EPEVTQTPSHQVTQMGQEVILRCVPISNHLYFYWYRQILGQKVEFLVSFYNNEISEKSEIFDDQFSVERPDGSNFTLKIRSTKLEDSAMYFCASSLEQGNQPQHFGDGTRLSIL.

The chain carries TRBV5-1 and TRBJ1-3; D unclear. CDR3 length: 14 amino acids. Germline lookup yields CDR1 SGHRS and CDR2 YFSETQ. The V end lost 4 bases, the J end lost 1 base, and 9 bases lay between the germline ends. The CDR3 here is CASSAGVSGNTIYF. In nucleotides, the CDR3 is TGCGCCAGCAGCGCCGGGGTTTCTGGAAACACCATATATTTT. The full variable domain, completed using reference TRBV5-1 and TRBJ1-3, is KAGVTQTPRYLIKTRGQQVTLSCSPISGHRSVSWYQQTPGQGLQFLFEYFSETQRNKGNFPGRFSGRQFSNSRSEMNVSTLELGDSALYLCASSAGVSGNTIYFGEGSWLTVV.

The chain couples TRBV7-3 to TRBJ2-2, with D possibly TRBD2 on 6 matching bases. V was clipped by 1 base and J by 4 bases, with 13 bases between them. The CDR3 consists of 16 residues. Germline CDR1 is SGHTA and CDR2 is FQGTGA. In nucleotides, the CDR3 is TGTGCCAGCAGCTTAAATCCCCGGGGGAGCACCGGGGAGCTGTTTTTT. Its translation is CASSLNPRGSTGELFF.

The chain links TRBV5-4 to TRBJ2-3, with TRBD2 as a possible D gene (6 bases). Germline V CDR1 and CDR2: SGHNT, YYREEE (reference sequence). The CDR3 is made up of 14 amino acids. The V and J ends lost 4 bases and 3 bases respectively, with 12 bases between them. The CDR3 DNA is TGTGCCAGCAGCCCCGGGGGAGGAACAGATACGCAGTATTTT. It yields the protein CASSPGGGTDTQYF.

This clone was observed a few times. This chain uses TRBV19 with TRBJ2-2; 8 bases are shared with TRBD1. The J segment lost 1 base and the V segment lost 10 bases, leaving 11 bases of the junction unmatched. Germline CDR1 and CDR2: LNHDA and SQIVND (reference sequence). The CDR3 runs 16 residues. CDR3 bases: TGTGCCACCACGACATTAGGGACAGGGAACACCGGGGAGCTGTTTTTT. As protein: CATTTLGTGNTGELFF.

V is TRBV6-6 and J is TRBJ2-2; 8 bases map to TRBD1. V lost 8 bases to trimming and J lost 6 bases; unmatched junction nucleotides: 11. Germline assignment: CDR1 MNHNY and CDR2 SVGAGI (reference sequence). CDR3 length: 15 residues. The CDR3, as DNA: TGTGCCAGCTTAGACAGGGGTTTCGATGCCGGGGAGCTGTTTTTT. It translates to CASLDRGFDAGELFF.

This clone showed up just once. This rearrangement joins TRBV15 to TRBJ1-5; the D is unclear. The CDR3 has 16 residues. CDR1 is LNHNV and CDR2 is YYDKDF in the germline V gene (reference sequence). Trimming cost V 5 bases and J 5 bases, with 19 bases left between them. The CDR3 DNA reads TGTGCCACCAGCTTCGGAGATTTAAGAGGAGATCAGCCCCAGCATTTT. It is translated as CATSFGDLRGDQPQHF. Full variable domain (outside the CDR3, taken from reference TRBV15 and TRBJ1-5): DAMVIQNPRYQVTQFGKPVTLSCSQTLNHNVMYWYQQKSSQAPKLLFHYYDKDFNNEADTPDNFQSRRPNTSFCFLDIRSPGLGDTAMYLCATSFGDLRGDQPQHFGDGTRLSIL.

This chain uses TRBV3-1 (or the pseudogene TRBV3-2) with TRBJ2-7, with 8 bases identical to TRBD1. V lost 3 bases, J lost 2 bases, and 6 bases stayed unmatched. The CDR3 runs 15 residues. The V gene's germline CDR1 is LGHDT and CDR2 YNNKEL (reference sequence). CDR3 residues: CASSQSLDRAYEQYF. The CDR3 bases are TGTGCCAGCAGCCAGTCCTTGGACAGGGCCTACGAGCAGTACTTC.

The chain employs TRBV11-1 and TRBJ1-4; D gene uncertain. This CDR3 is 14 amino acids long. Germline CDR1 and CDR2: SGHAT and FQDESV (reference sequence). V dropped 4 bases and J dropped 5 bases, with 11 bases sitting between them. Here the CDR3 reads CASSSYRENEKLFF. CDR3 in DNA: TGTGCCAGCAGCTCATATCGGGAGAATGAAAAACTGTTTTTT.

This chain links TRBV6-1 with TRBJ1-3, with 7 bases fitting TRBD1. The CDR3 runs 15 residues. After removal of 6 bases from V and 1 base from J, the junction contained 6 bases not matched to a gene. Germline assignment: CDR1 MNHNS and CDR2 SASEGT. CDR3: CASSQGQISGNTIYF. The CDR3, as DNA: TGTGCCAGCAGCCAGGGACAGATTTCTGGAAACACCATATATTTT.

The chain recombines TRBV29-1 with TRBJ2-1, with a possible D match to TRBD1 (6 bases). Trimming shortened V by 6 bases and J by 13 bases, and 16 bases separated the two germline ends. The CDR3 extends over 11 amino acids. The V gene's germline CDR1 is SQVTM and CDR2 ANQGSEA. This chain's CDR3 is CSVDLQGLQFF. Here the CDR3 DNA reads TGCAGCGTCGACTTACAGGGATTACAGTTCTTC.

CDR3 DNA sequence: TGTGCCAGCAGTGAACAGGGCCCCCGAGTTGCTTTCTTT. Protein sequence: CASSEQGPRVAFF. V usage is TRBV6-1 and J usage is TRBJ1-1, with D maybe TRBD1 (5 bases). Trimming took 2 bases from V and 11 from J, leaving 15 bases between them. The CDR3 spans 13 residues. Germline values: CDR1 MNHNS, CDR2 SASEGT.

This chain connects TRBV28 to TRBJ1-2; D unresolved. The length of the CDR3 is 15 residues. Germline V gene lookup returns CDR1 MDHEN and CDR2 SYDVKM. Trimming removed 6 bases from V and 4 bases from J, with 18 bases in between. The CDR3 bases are TGTGCCAGCAGCGGTTCGGGAGCCCTAAGCTATGGCTACACCTTC. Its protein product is CASSGSGALSYGYTF.

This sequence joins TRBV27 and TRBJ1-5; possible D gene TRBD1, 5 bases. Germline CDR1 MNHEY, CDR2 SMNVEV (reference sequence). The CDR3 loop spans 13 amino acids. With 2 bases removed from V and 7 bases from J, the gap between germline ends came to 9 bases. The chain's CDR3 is CASSLVGAQPQHF. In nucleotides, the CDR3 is TGTGCCAGCAGTTTAGTAGGGGCGCAGCCCCAGCATTTT.

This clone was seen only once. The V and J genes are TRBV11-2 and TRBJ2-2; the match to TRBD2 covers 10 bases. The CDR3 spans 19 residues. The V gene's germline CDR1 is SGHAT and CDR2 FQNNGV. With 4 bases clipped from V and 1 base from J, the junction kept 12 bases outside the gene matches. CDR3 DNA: TGTGCCAGCAGCTCCCTTACGATAGCGGGGGGCGGGAACACCGGGGAGCTGTTTTTT. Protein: CASSSLTIAGGGNTGELFF.

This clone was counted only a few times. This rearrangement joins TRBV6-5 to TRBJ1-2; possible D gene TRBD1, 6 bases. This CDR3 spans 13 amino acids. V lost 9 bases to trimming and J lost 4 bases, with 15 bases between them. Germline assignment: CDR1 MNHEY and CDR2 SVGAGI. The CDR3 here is CASLPGASYGYTF. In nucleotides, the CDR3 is TGTGCCAGTCTACCAGGGGCTAGCTATGGCTACACCTTC.

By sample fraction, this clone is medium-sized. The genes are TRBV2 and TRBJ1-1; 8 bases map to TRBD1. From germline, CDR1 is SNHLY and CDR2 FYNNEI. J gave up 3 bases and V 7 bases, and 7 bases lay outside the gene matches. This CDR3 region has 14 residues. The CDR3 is CASTRDRSYTEAFF. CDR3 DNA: TGTGCCAGCACTCGGGACAGGAGTTACACTGAAGCTTTCTTT.

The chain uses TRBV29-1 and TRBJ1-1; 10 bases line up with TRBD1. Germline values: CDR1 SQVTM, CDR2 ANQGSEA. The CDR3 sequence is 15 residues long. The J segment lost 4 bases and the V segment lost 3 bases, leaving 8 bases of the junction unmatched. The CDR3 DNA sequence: TGCAGCGTTGAGGGGGGTTGGGACAGGGGCACTGAAGCTTTCTTT. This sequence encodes CSVEGGWDRGTEAFF.

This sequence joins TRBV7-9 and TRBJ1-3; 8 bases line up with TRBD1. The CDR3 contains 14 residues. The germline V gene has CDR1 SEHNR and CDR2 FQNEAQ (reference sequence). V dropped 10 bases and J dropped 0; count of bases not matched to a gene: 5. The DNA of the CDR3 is TGTGCCACCCGACAGGGGACCTCTGGAAACACCATATATTTT. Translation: CATRQGTSGNTIYF.

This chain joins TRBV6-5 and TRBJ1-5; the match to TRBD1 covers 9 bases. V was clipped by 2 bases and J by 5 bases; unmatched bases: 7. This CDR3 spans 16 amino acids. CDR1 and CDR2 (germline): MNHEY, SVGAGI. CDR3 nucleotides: TGTGCCAGCAGTTACGCCCGACAGGGGGGGGATCAGCCCCAGCATTTT. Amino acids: CASSYARQGGDQPQHF.

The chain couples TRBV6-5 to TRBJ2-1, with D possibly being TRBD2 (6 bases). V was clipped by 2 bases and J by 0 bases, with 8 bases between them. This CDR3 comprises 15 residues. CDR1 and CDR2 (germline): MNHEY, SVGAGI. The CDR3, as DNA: TGTGCCAGCAGTTACGGAGGGAGCTCCTACAATGAGCAGTTCTTC. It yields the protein CASSYGGSSYNEQFF.

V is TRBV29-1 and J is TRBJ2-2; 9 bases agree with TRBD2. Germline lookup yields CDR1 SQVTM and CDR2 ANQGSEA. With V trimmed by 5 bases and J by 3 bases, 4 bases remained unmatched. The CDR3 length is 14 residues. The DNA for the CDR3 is TGCAGCGTTTGCGGGGGGGTGGACACCGGGGAGCTGTTTTTT. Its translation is CSVCGGVDTGELFF.

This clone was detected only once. As DNA, the CDR3 is TGTGCCAGCAGCCTAGGGGGCGCGTCCTACAATGAGCAGTTCTTC. Encoded protein: CASSLGGASYNEQFF. This rearrangement joins TRBV5-4 to TRBJ2-1; 7 bases align to TRBD1. The CDR3 runs to 15 residues. Germline values: CDR1 SGHNT, CDR2 YYREEE (reference sequence). V was pared by 4 bases and J by 1 base, with 5 bases of the junction left unmatched.

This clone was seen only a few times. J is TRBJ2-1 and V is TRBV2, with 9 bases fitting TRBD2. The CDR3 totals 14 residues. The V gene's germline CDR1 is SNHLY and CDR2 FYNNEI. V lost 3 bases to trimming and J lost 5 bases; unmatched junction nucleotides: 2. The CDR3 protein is CASSDVAGDNEQFF. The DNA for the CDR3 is TGTGCCAGCAGTGACGTAGCGGGGGACAATGAGCAGTTCTTC.

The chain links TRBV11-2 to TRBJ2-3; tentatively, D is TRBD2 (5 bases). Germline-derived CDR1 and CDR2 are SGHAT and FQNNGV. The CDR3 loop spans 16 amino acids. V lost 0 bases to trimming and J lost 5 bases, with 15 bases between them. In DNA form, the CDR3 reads TGTGCCAGCAGCTTAGATAGTGGTACGGGGTTAGATACGCAGTATTTT. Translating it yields CASSLDSGTGLDTQYF.

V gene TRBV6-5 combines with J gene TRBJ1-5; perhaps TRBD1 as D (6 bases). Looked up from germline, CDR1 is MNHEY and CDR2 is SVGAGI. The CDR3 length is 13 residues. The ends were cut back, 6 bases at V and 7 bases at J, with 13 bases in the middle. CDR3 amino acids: CASSRPQGQPQHF. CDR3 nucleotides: TGTGCCAGCAGCCGCCCACAGGGACAGCCCCAGCATTTT.

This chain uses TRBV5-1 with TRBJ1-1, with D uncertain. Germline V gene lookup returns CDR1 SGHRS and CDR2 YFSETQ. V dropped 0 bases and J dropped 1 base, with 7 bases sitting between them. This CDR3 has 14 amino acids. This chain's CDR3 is CASSLGARNTEAFF. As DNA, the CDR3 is TGCGCCAGCAGCTTGGGGGCGCGGAACACTGAAGCTTTCTTT. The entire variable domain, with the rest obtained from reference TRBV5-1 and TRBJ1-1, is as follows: KAGVTQTPRYLIKTRGQQVTLSCSPISGHRSVSWYQQTPGQGLQFLFEYFSETQRNKGNFPGRFSGRQFSNSRSEMNVSTLELGDSALYLCASSLGARNTEAFFGQGTRLTVV.

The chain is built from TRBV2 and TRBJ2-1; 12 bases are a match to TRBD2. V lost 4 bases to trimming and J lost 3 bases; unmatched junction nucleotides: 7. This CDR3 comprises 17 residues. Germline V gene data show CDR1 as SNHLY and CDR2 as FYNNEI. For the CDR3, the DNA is TGTGCCAGCAGTGCGAGACTAGCGGGGGCCTTCTACAATGAGCAGTTCTTC. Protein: CASSARLAGAFYNEQFF.

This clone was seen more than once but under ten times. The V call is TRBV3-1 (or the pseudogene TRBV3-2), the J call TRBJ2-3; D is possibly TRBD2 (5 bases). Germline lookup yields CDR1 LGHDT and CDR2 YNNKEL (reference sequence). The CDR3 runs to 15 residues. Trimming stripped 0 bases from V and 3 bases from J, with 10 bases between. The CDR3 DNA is TGTGCCAGCAGCCAAGATTCCCCGGGGACAGATACGCAGTATTTT. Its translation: CASSQDSPGTDTQYF.

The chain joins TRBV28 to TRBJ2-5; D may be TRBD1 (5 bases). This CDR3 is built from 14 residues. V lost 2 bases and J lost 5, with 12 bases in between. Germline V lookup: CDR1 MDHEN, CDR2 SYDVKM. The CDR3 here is CASSLNQGWETQYF. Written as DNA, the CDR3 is TGTGCCAGCAGTTTAAATCAGGGATGGGAGACCCAGTACTTC.

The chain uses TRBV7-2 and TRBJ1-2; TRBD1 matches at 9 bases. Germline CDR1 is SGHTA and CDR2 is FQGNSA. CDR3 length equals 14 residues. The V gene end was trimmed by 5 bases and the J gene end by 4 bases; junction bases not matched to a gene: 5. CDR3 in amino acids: CASSAGQGPYGYTF. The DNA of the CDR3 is TGTGCCAGCAGCGCGGGACAGGGACCCTATGGCTACACCTTC. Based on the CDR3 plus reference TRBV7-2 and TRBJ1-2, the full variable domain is GAGVSQSPSNKVTEKGKDVELRCDPISGHTALYWYRQSLGQGLEFLIYFQGNSAPDKSGLPSDRFSAERTGGSVSTLTIQRTQQEDSAVYLCASSAGQGPYGYTFGSGTRLTVV.